This T cell receptor (beta chain) was captured by sequencing in a study of blood T cells in healthy people across ages. Together with a sample-barcoded 5' primer, a J-beta primer mix was included in a second PCR lasting roughly 6 to 12 cycles. TCRdb independently ran MiXCR on the 5' RACE reads; one entry per CDR3 protein. The profile covers 750,000 to 1,000,000 distinct CDR3 sequences, with about 28% appearing a single time and 10% to 13% taken by the ten largest. This CDR3 is built from 15 residues. Germline V gene data show CDR1 as MNHEY and CDR2 as SVGEGT. These data also featured in a second study, about T cells of mothers and their children.

The V gene is TRBV6-2 or TRBV6-3, the J gene TRBJ2-5, with TRBD2 as a possible D gene (7 bases). Near its end, the DNA agrees better with TRBJ2-7, so the J call may be wrong. The material sequenced was blood. This sequence originates from a woman between 40 and 50 years old in good health. The CDR3 loop is CASSSSGGGYYEQYF. For the CDR3, the DNA is TGTGCCAGCAGCTCGTCGGGGGGCGGGTACTACGAGCAGTACTTC.